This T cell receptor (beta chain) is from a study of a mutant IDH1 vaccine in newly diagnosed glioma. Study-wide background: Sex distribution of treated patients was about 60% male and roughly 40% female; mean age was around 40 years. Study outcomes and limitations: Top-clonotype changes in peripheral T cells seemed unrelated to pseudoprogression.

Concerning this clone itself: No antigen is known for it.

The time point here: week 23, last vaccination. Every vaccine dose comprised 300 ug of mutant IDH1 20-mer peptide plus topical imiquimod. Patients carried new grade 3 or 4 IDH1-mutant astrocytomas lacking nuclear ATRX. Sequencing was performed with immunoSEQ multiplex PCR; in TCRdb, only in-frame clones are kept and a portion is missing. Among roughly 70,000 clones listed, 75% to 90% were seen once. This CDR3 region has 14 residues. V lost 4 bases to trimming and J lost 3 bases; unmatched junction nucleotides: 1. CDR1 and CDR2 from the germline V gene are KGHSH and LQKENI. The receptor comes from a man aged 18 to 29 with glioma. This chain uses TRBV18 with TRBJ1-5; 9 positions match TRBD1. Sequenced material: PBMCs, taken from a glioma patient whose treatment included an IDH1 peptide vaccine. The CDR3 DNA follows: TGTGCCAGCTCACGGGACAGGGTCAATCAGCCCCAGCATTTT. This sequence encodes CASSRDRVNQPQHF.